The 26 T cell receptor beta chains presented below share a single source sample, sequenced in a study of CD8+ T cells in alopecia areata. Treatment specified: oral pan-JAK inhibitor, 5-10 mg twice daily. cDNA serving as the sequencing template came from extracted, reverse transcribed RNA. The table came from immunoSEQ multiplex PCR; TCRdb's copy has only in-frame clones and leaves some out. The sample holds 150,000 to 200,000 clones, about three fifths seen once. Sequences were derived from CD4+ T cells sorted from blood, sampled around week 49, from a patient treated with tofacitinib. All receptors derive from a human donor with alopecia areata.

The sample holds many counts of this clone. The rearrangement uses TRBV18 and TRBJ2-3; D may be TRBD2 (5 bases). The CDR3 covers 17 residues. Germline loops: CDR1 KGHSH, CDR2 LQKENI. Between the trimmed V and J ends, which lost 3 bases and 2 bases, there was a span of 18 bases. The CDR3 region has the DNA TGTGCCAGCTCACCGACTCAGCGGTCTCCTGCCACAGATACGCAGTATTTT. Encoded protein: CASSPTQRSPATDTQYF. The whole variable domain, remainder taken from reference TRBV18 and TRBJ2-3, is NAGVMQNPRHLVRRRGQEARLRCSPMKGHSHVYWYRQLPEEGLKFMVYLQKENIIDESGMPKERFSAEFPKEGPSILRIQQVVRGDSAAYFCASSPTQRSPATDTQYFGPGTRLTVL.

The J gene is TRBJ2-2, the V gene TRBV2, with TRBD2 identical over 8 bases. Per germline, CDR1 SNHLY and CDR2 FYNNEI. V lost 7 bases to trimming and J lost 4 bases; unmatched junction nucleotides: 5. The CDR3 is 14 residues long. The CDR3 spells CASNFRGGTGELFF. CDR3 nucleotides: TGTGCCAGCAACTTCCGGGGGGGCACCGGGGAGCTGTTTTTT. Variable domain in full (rest from reference TRBV2 and TRBJ2-2): EPEVTQTPSHQVTQMGQEVILRCVPISNHLYFYWYRQILGQKVEFLVSFYNNEISEKSEIFDDQFSVERPDGSNFTLKIRSTKLEDSAMYFCASNFRGGTGELFFGEGSRLTVL.

This clone was counted many times. V and J are TRBV11-1 and TRBJ2-2, with 9 bases lining up with TRBD1. V lost 4 bases and J lost 6; bases outside the gene matches: 15. The CDR3 sequence is 18 residues long. Germline CDR1 SGHAT, CDR2 FQDESV (reference sequence). Here the CDR3 reads CASSYRGVPGQGSGELFF. For the CDR3, the DNA is TGTGCCAGCAGCTATCGTGGGGTCCCGGGACAGGGCTCCGGGGAGCTGTTTTTT. The full variable domain, with the rest looked up from reference TRBV11-1 and TRBJ2-2, is EAEVAQSPRYKITEKSQAVAFWCDPISGHATLYWYRQILGQGPELLVQFQDESVVDDSQLPKDRFSAERLKGVDSTLKIQPAELGDSAMYLCASSYRGVPGQGSGELFFGEGSRLTVL.

The chain joins TRBV5-6 to TRBJ2-7; D unresolved. V dropped 6 bases and J dropped 0 bases, with 13 bases sitting between them. The length of the CDR3 is 14 residues. The germline CDR1 and CDR2 sequences are SGHDT and YYEEEE. The CDR3 spells CASTMRLSSYEQYF. The CDR3 bases are TGTGCCAGCACAATGCGGCTAAGCTCCTACGAGCAGTACTTC.

This clone appeared a single time. The chain combines TRBV7-2 with TRBJ1-2; D not resolved. V lost 1 base and J 7 bases, leaving 10 bases between the germline ends. This CDR3 spans 13 amino acids. Germline CDR1 SGHTA, CDR2 FQGNSA. The CDR3 reads CASSLGRNLGYTF. CDR3 nucleotide sequence: TGTGCCAGCAGCTTAGGCCGCAACCTTGGCTACACCTTC.

The sample holds many counts of this clone. The same CDR3 arises from other DNA sequences in this sample as well. The chain links TRBV19 to TRBJ1-1; TRBD1 matches 7 bases. With 3 bases clipped from V and 1 base from J, the junction kept 2 bases outside the gene matches. The CDR3 spans 14 residues. Germline V gene data show CDR1 as LNHDA and CDR2 as SQIVND (reference sequence). CDR3 in amino acids: CASSMRTGNTEAFF. In DNA form, the CDR3 reads TGTGCCAGTAGTATGAGGACAGGGAACACTGAAGCTTTCTTT. The full variable domain, completed using reference TRBV19 and TRBJ1-1, is DGGITQSPKYLFRKEGQNVTLSCEQNLNHDAMYWYRQDPGQGLRLIYYSQIVNDFQKGDIAEGYSVSREKKESFPLTVTSAQKNPTAFYLCASSMRTGNTEAFFGQGTRLTVV.

The chain recombines TRBV18 with TRBJ2-7; no definite D call. The CDR3 has 13 amino acids. Germline loops: CDR1 KGHSH, CDR2 LQKENI. With 4 bases removed from V and 1 base from J, the gap between germline ends came to 8 bases. CDR3 nucleotides: TGTGCCAGCTCACGGAATCCTTCCTACGAGCAGTACTTC. It codes for CASSRNPSYEQYF.

V usage is TRBV5-6 and J usage is TRBJ2-1; D is ambiguous. This CDR3 is built from 12 residues. Germline CDR1 reads SGHDT; CDR2 reads YYEEEE. Between the trimmed V and J ends, which lost 2 bases and 4 bases, there was a span of 4 bases. CDR3 coding DNA: TGTGCCAGCAGCTTACGATACAATGAGCAGTTCTTC. Translated, it gives CASSLRYNEQFF.

For this clone: The sample has other DNA sequences that encode this CDR3 too. V gene TRBV29-1 combines with J gene TRBJ1-1; 9 positions agree with TRBD1. From germline, CDR1 is SQVTM and CDR2 ANQGSEA. Trimming at V came to 7 bases and at J to 2 bases, leaving 5 bases not matched to a gene. This CDR3 has 13 residues. The CDR3 protein is CSAPGQGNTEAFF. The CDR3 nucleotides read TGCAGCGCACCGGGACAGGGAAACACTGAAGCTTTCTTT.

This clone has a handful of counts. The chain is built from TRBV6-6 and TRBJ2-2, with D perhaps matching TRBD2 (5 bases). CDR1 and CDR2 (germline): MNHNY, SVGAGI (reference sequence). V lost 2 bases, J lost 4 bases, and 11 bases lay in between. The CDR3 covers 15 residues. This chain's CDR3 is CASSYRPEGTGELFF. The CDR3 nucleotides are TGTGCCAGCAGTTACAGACCAGAGGGCACCGGGGAGCTGTTTTTT.

This clone has a single count. The CDR3 nucleotides read TGTGCCAGCAGTTCTTATACGGGGGTTGACACAGATACGCAGTATTTT. Its translation: CASSSYTGVDTDTQYF. V gene TRBV2 combines with J gene TRBJ2-3; D might be TRBD2 (6 bases). In germline, CDR1 is SNHLY, CDR2 FYNNEI. The CDR3 contains 16 residues. The V end was cut by 5 bases, the J end by 2 bases, with 17 bases between. The full variable domain, in which reference TRBV2 and TRBJ2-3 provide the parts outside the CDR3, is EPEVTQTPSHQVTQMGQEVILRCVPISNHLYFYWYRQILGQKVEFLVSFYNNEISEKSEIFDDQFSVERPDGSNFTLKIRSTKLEDSAMYFCASSSYTGVDTDTQYFGPGTRLTVL.

The genes are TRBV29-1 and TRBJ2-3, with D tentatively TRBD1 (5 bases). This CDR3 region has 13 residues. CDR1 SQVTM and CDR2 ANQGSEA come from the germline V gene. The V end was cut by 3 bases, the J end by 2 bases, with 9 bases between. The CDR3 protein is CSVEGRLTDTQYF. The DNA for the CDR3 is TGCAGCGTTGAGGGGCGGCTCACAGATACGCAGTATTTT.

The chain employs TRBV15 and TRBJ1-5, with no clear D. The germline V gene has CDR1 LNHNV and CDR2 YYDKDF (reference sequence). The V end was cut by 0 bases, the J end by 4 bases, with 10 bases between. The CDR3 sequence is 15 residues long. In DNA, the CDR3 is TGTGCCACCAGCAGAGAACAGAGTTTAAATCAGCCCCAGCATTTT. Protein: CATSREQSLNQPQHF. Supplemented by reference TRBV15 and TRBJ1-5, the full variable domain reads DAMVIQNPRYQVTQFGKPVTLSCSQTLNHNVMYWYQQKSSQAPKLLFHYYDKDFNNEADTPDNFQSRRPNTSFCFLDIRSPGLGDTAMYLCATSREQSLNQPQHFGDGTRLSIL.

V and J are TRBV29-1 and TRBJ1-1; D not certain. The CDR3 consists of 11 residues. The germline V gene encodes CDR1 SQVTM and CDR2 ANQGSEA. Trimming stripped 4 bases from V and 7 bases from J, with 10 bases between. CDR3 residues: CSVGGIDEAFF. As DNA, the CDR3 is TGCAGCGTTGGTGGCATAGATGAAGCTTTCTTT.

The genes are TRBV29-1 and TRBJ2-1; D gene ambiguous. The V end lost 4 bases, the J end lost 5 bases, and 9 bases lay between the germline ends. Per germline, CDR1 SQVTM and CDR2 ANQGSEA. This CDR3 comprises 12 residues. The CDR3 spells CSVVVGNNEQFF. CDR3 nucleotides: TGCAGCGTTGTAGTAGGGAACAATGAGCAGTTCTTC.

About this clone: The same CDR3 arises from other DNA sequences in this sample as well. V is TRBV15 and J is TRBJ2-3, with D possibly TRBD2 on 5 matching bases. CDR1 and CDR2 (germline): LNHNV, YYDKDF (reference sequence). The V end was cut by 0 bases, the J end by 3 bases, with 7 bases between. There are 14 residues in the CDR3. CDR3 loop: CATSRDRGTDTQYF. CDR3 bases: TGTGCCACCAGCAGAGATCGGGGAACAGATACGCAGTATTTT.

This rearrangement joins TRBV5-1 to TRBJ1-1; 8 positions agree with TRBD1. The germline V gene encodes CDR1 SGHRS and CDR2 YFSETQ. J was trimmed by 0 bases and V by 0 bases; bases with no gene match: 10. This CDR3 comprises 18 residues. CDR3 in DNA: TGCGCCAGCAGCTTGGCCGGTGGACAGGGATCGGTGAACACTGAAGCTTTCTTT. This translates into CASSLAGGQGSVNTEAFF.

The V call is TRBV13, the J call TRBJ1-1, with D possibly TRBD1 on 5 matching bases. The CDR3 loop spans 14 amino acids. The V gene lost 5 bases and the J gene lost 0 bases, with 10 bases spanning the gap. Germline CDR1 is PRHDT and CDR2 is FYEKMQ (reference sequence). CDR3 nucleotide sequence: TGTGCCAGCAGCCGAGGGGTCATGAACACTGAAGCTTTCTTT. It encodes CASSRGVMNTEAFF.

This clone has a single count. V usage is TRBV30 and J usage is TRBJ1-5; a weak D match, TRBD1 (6 bases). Per the germline V gene, CDR1 is GTSNPN and CDR2 is SVGIG (reference sequence). V was pared by 4 bases and J by 7 bases, with 11 bases between. The CDR3 covers 12 residues. The CDR3 protein is CAWNREEQPQHF. The CDR3, as DNA: TGTGCCTGGAACAGGGAAGAGCAGCCCCAGCATTTT.

The V call is TRBV7-2, the J call TRBJ1-5, with D possibly TRBD1 on 5 matching bases. Per the germline V gene, CDR1 is SGHTA and CDR2 is FQGNSA. The CDR3 runs to 14 residues. With 5 bases removed from V and 7 bases from J, the gap between germline ends came to 15 bases. The CDR3 nucleotides are TGTGCCAGCAGCGATCGGGTGTCAGGGCAGCCCCAGCATTTT. Its translation: CASSDRVSGQPQHF.

The V gene is TRBV29-1, the J gene TRBJ2-1; the match to TRBD1 covers 8 bases. From germline, CDR1 is SQVTM and CDR2 ANQGSEA. The CDR3 totals 13 residues. With 7 bases clipped from V and 8 bases from J, the junction kept 10 bases outside the gene matches. In DNA, the CDR3 is TGCAGCGCCGACAGGGGTAAAGGCGATGAGCAGTTCTTC. It translates to CSADRGKGDEQFF.

The chain is built from TRBV18 and TRBJ2-3; D call uncertain. This CDR3 comprises 15 residues. V dropped 3 bases and J dropped 1 base, with 11 bases sitting between them. Germline V gives CDR1 KGHSH, CDR2 LQKENI. The CDR3 coding sequence is TGTGCCAGCTCACCGTTTCAGACCCGCACAGATACGCAGTATTTT. Amino acids: CASSPFQTRTDTQYF.

The chain couples TRBV18 to TRBJ1-3; D not certain. V was cut by 5 bases and J by 1 base, with 0 bases left in between. The CDR3 has 11 residues. Germline loops: CDR1 KGHSH, CDR2 LQKENI. The CDR3 DNA sequence: TGTGCCAGCTCATCTGGAAACACCATATATTTT. Residues: CASSSGNTIYF.

The V call is TRBV5-6, the J call TRBJ2-5, with unresolved D. Germline-derived CDR1 and CDR2 are SGHDT and YYEEEE. V was pared by 0 bases and J by 5 bases, with 17 bases between. CDR3 length equals 16 residues. In DNA, the CDR3 is TGTGCCAGCAGCTTGGCTGCCCGGGTCCTCGGGGAGACCCAGTACTTC. This sequence encodes CASSLAARVLGETQYF. Full variable domain (rest looked up from reference TRBV5-6 and TRBJ2-5): DAGVTQSPTHLIKTRGQQVTLRCSPKSGHDTVSWYQQALGQGPQFIFQYYEEEERQRGNFPDRFSGHQFPNYSSELNVNALLLGDSALYLCASSLAARVLGETQYFGPGTRLLVL.

The CDR3 nucleotides read TGCAGCGTCCGAGACAGGGAGGATGTAGGCGGCTACACCTTC. Its protein is CSVRDREDVGGYTF. The rearrangement joins TRBV29-1 to TRBJ1-2; TRBD1 matches 7 bases. Germline loops: CDR1 SQVTM, CDR2 ANQGSEA. This CDR3 contains 14 residues. Trimming cost V 6 bases and J 8 bases; bases outside gene matches: 15.

The chain uses TRBV7-6 and TRBJ2-7; TRBD2 aligns across 7 bases. Per germline, CDR1 SGHVS and CDR2 FNYEAQ. J gave up 3 bases and V 9 bases, and 8 bases lay outside the gene matches. The CDR3 contains 13 residues. Here the CDR3 DNA reads TGTGCCAGACCCCGGGGGGATGGCTACGAGCAGTACTTC. This translates into CARPRGDGYEQYF.